The clone carrying this TCR beta chain was observed a handful of times. This specimen belongs to a study of blood T cells in healthy people across ages. It was with a sample-barcoded 5' primer and a J-beta primer mix that a second PCR of about 7 to 12 cycles was run. Paired-end reads containing CDR3 totaled no fewer than 2.5 million for each sample. TCRdb re-derived calls from the 5' RACE reads in MiXCR, one entry per CDR3 protein. The table includes hundreds of thousands of distinct CDR3 sequences, roughly half detected once. Donor samples were obtained from healthy Caucasian individuals from Russia, aged 6 to 90. Germline V gene sequence: CDR1 DFQATT, CDR2 SNEGSKA (reference sequence). This CDR3 is built from 16 residues.

This clonotype was sampled from a man between 60 and 75 years old in good health. This rearrangement joins TRBV20-1 to TRBJ2-4; tentatively, D is TRBD1 (6 bases). The J call may be mistaken, given a closer DNA end match to TRBJ2-7. Sequencing was done on a sample of blood. CDR3 in DNA: TGCAGTGCTAGGATTAACAGGGCAATACAGTCCTACGAGCAGTACTTC. Its protein product is CSARINRAIQSYEQYF.